A single sample is the source of the 20 T cell receptor beta chains below, sequenced in a study of response to subunit inactivated influenza vaccine. TCRdb itself ran the RT-PCR reads through MiXCR, one entry per CDR3 protein. The profile covers more than 450,000 distinct CDR3 sequences, with about 10% appearing a single time and 9.5% to 11% taken by the ten largest. These same records also appear under a second study, on T cells expressing NK-cell markers. This second study says: Scientists made TCR beta cDNA using 5'RACE template switching with UMIs.

This material consisted of PBMCs from blood, taken on the day of vaccination. The receptor set was obtained from a man in his fifties who received an inactivated influenza vaccine.

CDR3 coding DNA: TGCGCCAGCAGCCAAGAACAAGCCTACAATGAGCAGTTCTTC. Translating gives CASSQEQAYNEQFF. The rearrangement uses TRBV4-3 and TRBJ2-1; no reliable D call. Per germline, CDR1 LGHNA and CDR2 YSLEER. There are 14 residues in the CDR3. Trimming took off 0 bases at V and 2 bases at J, with 5 bases between the two ends.

This clonotype was picked up a small number of times. The rearrangement uses TRBV7-8 and TRBJ2-5; D call uncertain. Trimming took off 1 base at V and 3 bases at J, with 9 bases between the two ends. Germline V lookup: CDR1 SGHVS, CDR2 FQNEAQ. This CDR3 is built from 14 residues. For the CDR3, the DNA is TGTGCCAGCAGCTTAGTGCTGCGCGAAGAGACCCAGTACTTC. It codes for CASSLVLREETQYF. Full variable domain (remainder filled in from reference TRBV7-8 and TRBJ2-5): GAGVSQSPRYKVAKRGQDVALRCDPISGHVSLFWYQQALGQGPEFLTYFQNEAQLDKSGLPSDRFFAERPEGSVSTLKIQRTQQEDSAVYLCASSLVLREETQYFGPGTRLLVL.

The chain uses TRBV7-6 and TRBJ2-3; 9 positions agree with TRBD1. The CDR3 contains 16 residues. Germline V lookup: CDR1 SGHVS, CDR2 FNYEAQ. Unmatched junction bases numbered 9, after V lost 4 bases and J lost 4 bases. This CDR3 reads CASSSRRGQGPDTQYF. DNA for the CDR3: TGTGCCAGCAGCTCTCGCAGGGGACAGGGCCCAGATACGCAGTATTTT.

Ten or more counts support this clonotype. This chain connects TRBV9 to TRBJ2-6; a weak D match, TRBD2 (5 bases). The CDR3 covers 17 residues. Trimming pared 2 bases from V and 5 bases from J, leaving 17 bases between. Germline V gives CDR1 SGDLS, CDR2 YYNGEE. CDR3 sequence: CASSVSLRDLRANVLTF. The DNA for the CDR3 is TGTGCCAGCAGCGTGTCCTTGAGGGATCTTAGGGCCAACGTCCTGACTTTC.

The chain recombines TRBV12-3 or TRBV12-4 with TRBJ2-7; 8 bases line up with TRBD1. Trimming at V came to 6 bases and at J to 0 bases, leaving 4 bases not matched to a gene. The CDR3 is made up of 14 amino acids. CDR3 DNA sequence: TGTGCCAGCAGGCCAGGGGGCCCCTCCTACGAGCAGTACTTC. Protein: CASRPGGPSYEQYF.

This clonotype came up a few times. The J gene is TRBJ2-6, the V gene TRBV7-2, with D perhaps matching TRBD1 or TRBD2 (5 bases each). CDR3 size: 15 residues. Germline V lookup: CDR1 SGHTA, CDR2 FQGNSA. V lost 3 bases and J lost 3, with 9 bases in between. CDR3 bases: TGTGCCAGCAGCTTCGGGACGCTTGGGGCCAACGTCCTGACTTTC. Protein: CASSFGTLGANVLTF.

V is TRBV7-2 and J is TRBJ2-1, with D possibly TRBD2 on 5 matching bases. This CDR3 has 12 residues. With 3 bases removed from V and 15 bases from J, the gap between germline ends came to 15 bases. The germline gives CDR1 SGHTA, CDR2 FQGNSA. The CDR3 DNA sequence: TGTGCCAGCAGCTTCCAAGCGAGGGCCGCGTTCTTC. The encoded protein is CASSFQARAAFF.

This clonotype occurred a few times. The CDR3 spells CASRSDGVEKLFF. CDR3 DNA sequence: TGTGCCAGCAGATCCGATGGAGTTGAAAAACTGTTTTTT. The rearrangement uses TRBV12-3 or TRBV12-4 and TRBJ1-4; D gene ambiguous. Trimming shortened V by 6 bases and J by 7 bases, and 12 bases separated the two germline ends. The CDR3 covers 13 residues.

This clonotype has more than one count but fewer than ten. V is TRBV20-1 and J is TRBJ1-6, with D uncertain. Trimming removed 5 bases from V and 6 bases from J, with 8 bases in between. The CDR3 covers 12 residues. The V gene's germline CDR1 is DFQATT and CDR2 SNEGSKA (reference sequence). The CDR3 DNA is TGCAGTGCTTCTACCTCTAATTCACCCCTCCACTTT. Its translation: CSASTSNSPLHF.

V gene TRBV27 combines with J gene TRBJ2-7, with TRBD1 identical over 7 bases. The J segment lost 7 bases and the V segment lost 1 base, leaving 7 bases of the junction unmatched. The germline V gene has CDR1 MNHEY and CDR2 SMNVEV (reference sequence). The length of the CDR3 is 14 residues. As DNA, the CDR3 is TGTGCCAGCAGTTTATTAGGGGGCGTGGGGGAGCAGTACTTC. It is translated as CASSLLGGVGEQYF.

The rearrangement links TRBV7-3 to TRBJ2-2; D ambiguous. The germline CDR1 and CDR2 sequences are SGHTA and FQGTGA. The CDR3 spans 15 residues. Trimming took 5 bases from V and 7 from J, leaving 17 bases between them. CDR3 region: CASSGYLNKGGELFF. The CDR3, as DNA: TGTGCCAGCAGCGGTTATCTTAACAAGGGCGGGGAGCTGTTTTTT.

The rearrangement links TRBV13 to TRBJ2-7; tentative D call: TRBD2 (7 bases). Germline-derived CDR1 and CDR2 are PRHDT and FYEKMQ (reference sequence). V lost 4 bases, J lost 5 bases, and 21 bases lay in between. The CDR3 is 16 amino acids. The CDR3 bases are TGTGCCAGCAGCTCGCGAGCGGGGACATTCCTGGACGAGCAGTACTTC. This sequence encodes CASSSRAGTFLDEQYF.

J is TRBJ1-5 and V is TRBV28; TRBD1 is a possible D gene (6 bases). Germline lookup yields CDR1 MDHEN and CDR2 SYDVKM. This CDR3 contains 16 residues. The germline V and J ends were trimmed by 8 bases and 2 bases, with 19 bases remaining between them. The chain's CDR3 is CASRRGGAYGNQPQHF. CDR3 DNA sequence: TGTGCCAGCCGAAGAGGGGGGGCGTATGGCAATCAGCCCCAGCATTTT.

This clonotype has just a few counts. The chain recombines TRBV28 with TRBJ2-1, with a weak D call TRBD2 (6 bases). CDR1 is MDHEN and CDR2 is SYDVKM in the germline V gene. Trimming stripped 5 bases from V and 7 bases from J, with 21 bases between. The CDR3 has 16 amino acids. The CDR3 spells CASSVIRDLGPNEQFF. The DNA of the CDR3 is TGTGCCAGCAGTGTCATCCGGGACTTAGGACCTAATGAGCAGTTCTTC.

The rearrangement uses TRBV10-3 and TRBJ2-1; 9 nucleotides match TRBD2. The V segment lost 10 bases and the J segment 7 bases; nucleotides outside the gene matches: 14. Germline CDR1 reads ENHRY; CDR2 reads SYGVKD. The CDR3 extends over 15 amino acids. The CDR3 loop reads CATQGSAGGKNEQFF. As DNA, the CDR3 is TGTGCCACCCAGGGATCGGCGGGAGGGAAGAATGAGCAGTTCTTC.

The chain carries TRBV28 and TRBJ1-5; 8 bases line up with TRBD1. V shed 6 bases, J shed 5 bases, and the junction held 9 bases outside the gene matches. Germline CDR1 MDHEN, CDR2 SYDVKM. The CDR3 contains 15 residues. CDR3 amino acids: CASRLFQGAYQPQHF. The DNA for the CDR3 is TGTGCCAGCAGGCTATTTCAGGGGGCATATCAGCCCCAGCATTTT.

The chain links TRBV9 to TRBJ1-4, with unresolved D. Germline CDR1 reads SGDLS; CDR2 reads YYNGEE. This CDR3 comprises 14 residues. V dropped 4 bases and J dropped 7 bases, with 14 bases sitting between them. The CDR3, as DNA: TGTGCCAGCAGCCTGACTGGGCCAAGTGAAAAACTGTTTTTT. Its protein is CASSLTGPSEKLFF.

V gene TRBV28 combines with J gene TRBJ2-3; D is undetermined. This CDR3 has 13 residues. Germline V gene data show CDR1 as MDHEN and CDR2 as SYDVKM. Trimming removed 5 bases from V and 6 bases from J, with 12 bases in between. CDR3 sequence: CASSLNVFDTQYF. In nucleotides, the CDR3 is TGTGCCAGCAGTCTGAATGTGTTCGATACGCAGTATTTT.

This clonotype was seen ten or more times. The chain links TRBV29-1 to TRBJ2-3; 8 bases are shared with TRBD1. The CDR3 consists of 13 residues. Trimming at V came to 7 bases and at J to 0 bases, leaving 3 bases not matched to a gene. Germline values: CDR1 SQVTM, CDR2 ANQGSEA. The DNA for the CDR3 is TGCAGCGGCCGGGACAGGAGCACAGATACGCAGTATTTT. It encodes CSGRDRSTDTQYF.

The V call is TRBV7-9, the J call TRBJ2-2; D is perhaps TRBD1 (6 bases). The V gene's germline CDR1 is SEHNR and CDR2 FQNEAQ (reference sequence). This CDR3 is 16 amino acids long. V lost 4 bases and J lost 2, with 14 bases in between. CDR3 residues: CASSSPGTRNTGELFF. The CDR3 DNA follows: TGTGCCAGCAGCTCCCCCGGGACACGTAACACCGGGGAGCTGTTTTTT.